This TCR beta chain was recovered during a study of blood T cell repertoires in COVID-19. The overall study: Samples representing acute and convalescent COVID-19 were sourced from the United States, Italy and Spain. The analysed material was cDNA or gDNA that came from T cells, B-cell-depleted T cells, or PBMCs.

V trimming: 4 bases; J trimming: 5 bases; junction bases outside the gene matches: 6. There are 14 residues in the CDR3. CDR1 is KGHSH, CDR2 LQKENI, per germline. Authors' data handling: Nucleated cell counts were estimated from reference gene primer amplification. Measured with immunoSEQ multiplex PCR; TCRdb has only the in-frame clones, and not every one. That table furnishes V, J and clone size, whereas the DNA furnished D and trimming. The sample contains some 39,000 clones, about 77% of which appear only once. This chain uses TRBV18 with TRBJ2-3; 7 bases map to TRBD1. Sequencing was done on a sample of peripheral blood. The TCR sequence derives from a man of 80 years or more with acute or convalescent COVID-19. The CDR3 DNA reads TGTGCCAGCTCACGACAGGGTTACAGAGATACGCAGTATTTT. Residues: CASSRQGYRDTQYF.